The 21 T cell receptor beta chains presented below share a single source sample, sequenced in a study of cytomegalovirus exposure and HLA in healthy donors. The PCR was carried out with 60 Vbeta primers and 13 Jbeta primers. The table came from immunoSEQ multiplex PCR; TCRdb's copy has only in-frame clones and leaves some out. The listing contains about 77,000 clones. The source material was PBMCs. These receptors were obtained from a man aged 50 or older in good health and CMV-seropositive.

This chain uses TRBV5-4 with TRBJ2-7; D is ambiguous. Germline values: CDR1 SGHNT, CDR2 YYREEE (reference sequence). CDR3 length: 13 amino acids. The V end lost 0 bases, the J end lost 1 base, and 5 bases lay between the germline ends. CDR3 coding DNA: TGTGCCAGCAGCTTGGACGCGTCCTACGAGCAGTACTTC. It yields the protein CASSLDASYEQYF.

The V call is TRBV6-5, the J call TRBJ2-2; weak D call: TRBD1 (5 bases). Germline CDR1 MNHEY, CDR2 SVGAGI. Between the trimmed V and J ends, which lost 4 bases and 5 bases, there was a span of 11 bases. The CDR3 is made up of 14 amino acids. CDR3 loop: CASSFSSGTGELFF. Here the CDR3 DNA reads TGTGCCAGCAGTTTTTCCTCAGGGACCGGGGAGCTGTTTTTT.

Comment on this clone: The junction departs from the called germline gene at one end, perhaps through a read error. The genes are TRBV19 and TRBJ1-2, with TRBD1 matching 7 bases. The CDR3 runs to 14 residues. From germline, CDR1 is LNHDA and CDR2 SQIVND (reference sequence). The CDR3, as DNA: TGTGCCAGTAGCACGGGACAGAACTCGTATGGCTACAACTTC. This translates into CASSTGQNSYGYNF.

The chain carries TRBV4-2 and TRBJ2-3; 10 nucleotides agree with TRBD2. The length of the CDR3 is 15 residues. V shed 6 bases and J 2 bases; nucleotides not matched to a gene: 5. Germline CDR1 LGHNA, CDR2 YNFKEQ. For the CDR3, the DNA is TGTGCCAGCAGTTCAGCGGGAGGGCACACAGATACGCAGTATTTT. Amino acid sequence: CASSSAGGHTDTQYF.

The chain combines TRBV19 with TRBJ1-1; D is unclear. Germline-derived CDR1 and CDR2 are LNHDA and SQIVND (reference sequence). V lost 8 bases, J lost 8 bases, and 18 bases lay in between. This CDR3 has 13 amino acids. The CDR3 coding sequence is TGTGCCAGTTGCGACACGAGGGAAAGCGAAGCTTTCTTT. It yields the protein CASCDTRESEAFF.

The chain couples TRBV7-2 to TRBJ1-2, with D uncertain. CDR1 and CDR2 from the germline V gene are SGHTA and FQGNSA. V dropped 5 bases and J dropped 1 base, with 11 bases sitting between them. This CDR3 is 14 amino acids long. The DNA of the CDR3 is TGTGCCAGCAGCCTGCCGGGGTATAACTATGGCTACACCTTC. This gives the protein CASSLPGYNYGYTF.

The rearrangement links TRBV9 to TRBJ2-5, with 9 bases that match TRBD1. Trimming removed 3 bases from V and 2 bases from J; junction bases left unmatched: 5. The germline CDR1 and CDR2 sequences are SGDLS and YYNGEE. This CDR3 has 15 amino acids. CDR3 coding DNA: TGTGCCAGCAGCGCTAGGACAGGGGAGCAAGAGACCCAGTACTTC. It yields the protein CASSARTGEQETQYF.

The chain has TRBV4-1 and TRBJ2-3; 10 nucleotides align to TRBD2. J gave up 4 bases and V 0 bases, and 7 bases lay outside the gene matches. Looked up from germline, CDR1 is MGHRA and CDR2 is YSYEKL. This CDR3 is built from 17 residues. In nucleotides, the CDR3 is TGCGCCAGCAGCCAAGATCTCCTAGCGGGAGACCCAGATACGCAGTATTTT. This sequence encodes CASSQDLLAGDPDTQYF.

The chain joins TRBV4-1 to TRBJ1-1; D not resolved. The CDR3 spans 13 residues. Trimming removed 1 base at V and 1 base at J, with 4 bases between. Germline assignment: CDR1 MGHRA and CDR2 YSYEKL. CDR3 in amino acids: CASSQGANTEAFF. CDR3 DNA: TGCGCCAGCAGCCAAGGGGCGAACACTGAAGCTTTCTTT.

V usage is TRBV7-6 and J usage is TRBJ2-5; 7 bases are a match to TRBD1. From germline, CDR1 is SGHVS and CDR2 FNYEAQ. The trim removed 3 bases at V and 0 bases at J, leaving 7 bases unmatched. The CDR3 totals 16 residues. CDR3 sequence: CASSFRQGTYQETQYF. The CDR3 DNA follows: TGTGCCAGCAGCTTTCGACAGGGAACGTACCAAGAGACCCAGTACTTC.

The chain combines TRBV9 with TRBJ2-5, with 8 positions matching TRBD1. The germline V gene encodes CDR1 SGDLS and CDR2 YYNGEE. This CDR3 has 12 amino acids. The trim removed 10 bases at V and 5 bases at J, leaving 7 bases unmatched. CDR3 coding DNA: TGTGCCTCAGGGACAGGTTCGGAGACCCAGTACTTC. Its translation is CASGTGSETQYF.

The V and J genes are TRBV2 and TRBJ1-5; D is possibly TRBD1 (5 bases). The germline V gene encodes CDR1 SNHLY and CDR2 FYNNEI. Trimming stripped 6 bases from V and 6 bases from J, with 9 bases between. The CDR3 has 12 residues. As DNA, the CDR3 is TGTGCCAGCAGAGGGGAAGGTCAGCCCCAGCATTTT. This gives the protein CASRGEGQPQHF. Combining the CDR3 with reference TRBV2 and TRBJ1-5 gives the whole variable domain EPEVTQTPSHQVTQMGQEVILRCVPISNHLYFYWYRQILGQKVEFLVSFYNNEISEKSEIFDDQFSVERPDGSNFTLKIRSTKLEDSAMYFCASRGEGQPQHFGDGTRLSIL.

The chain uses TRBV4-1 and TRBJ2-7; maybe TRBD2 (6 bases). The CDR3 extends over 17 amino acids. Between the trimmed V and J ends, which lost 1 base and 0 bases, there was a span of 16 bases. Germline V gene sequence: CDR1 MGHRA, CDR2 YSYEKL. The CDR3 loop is CASSQVWRASASYEQYF. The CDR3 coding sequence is TGCGCCAGCAGCCAAGTTTGGAGGGCCTCCGCCTCCTACGAGCAGTACTTC.

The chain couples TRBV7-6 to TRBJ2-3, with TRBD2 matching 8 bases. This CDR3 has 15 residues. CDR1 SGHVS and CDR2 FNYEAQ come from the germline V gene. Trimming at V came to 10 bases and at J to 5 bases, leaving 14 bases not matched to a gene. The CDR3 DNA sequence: TGTGCCACCTCGGGGTATAGCGGGGCAGGAGATACGCAGTATTTT. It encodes CATSGYSGAGDTQYF.

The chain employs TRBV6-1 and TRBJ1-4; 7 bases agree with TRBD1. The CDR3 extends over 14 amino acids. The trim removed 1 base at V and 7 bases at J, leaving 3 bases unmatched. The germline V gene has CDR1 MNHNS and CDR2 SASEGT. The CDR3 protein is CASSEDRGSEKLFF. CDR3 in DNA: TGTGCCAGCAGTGAAGACAGGGGAAGTGAAAAACTGTTTTTT.

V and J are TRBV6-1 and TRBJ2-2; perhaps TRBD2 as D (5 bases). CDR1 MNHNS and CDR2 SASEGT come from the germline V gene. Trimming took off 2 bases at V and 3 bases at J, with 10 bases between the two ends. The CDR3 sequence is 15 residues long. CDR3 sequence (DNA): TGTGCCAGCAGTGAACTGGACTTGCACACCGGGGAGCTGTTTTTT. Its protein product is CASSELDLHTGELFF.

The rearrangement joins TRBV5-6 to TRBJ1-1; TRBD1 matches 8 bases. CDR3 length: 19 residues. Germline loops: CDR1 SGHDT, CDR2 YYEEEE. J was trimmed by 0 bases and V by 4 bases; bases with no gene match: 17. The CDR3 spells CASSLLERQGFLMNTEAFF. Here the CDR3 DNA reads TGTGCCAGCAGCCTGTTGGAGCGACAGGGGTTTCTAATGAACACTGAAGCTTTCTTT.

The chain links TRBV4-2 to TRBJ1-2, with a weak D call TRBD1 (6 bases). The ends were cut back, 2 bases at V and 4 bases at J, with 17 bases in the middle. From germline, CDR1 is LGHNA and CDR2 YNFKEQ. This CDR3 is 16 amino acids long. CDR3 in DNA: TGTGCCAGCAGCCAATCCGACAGGACCAGCTCCTATGGCTACACCTTC. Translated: CASSQSDRTSSYGYTF.

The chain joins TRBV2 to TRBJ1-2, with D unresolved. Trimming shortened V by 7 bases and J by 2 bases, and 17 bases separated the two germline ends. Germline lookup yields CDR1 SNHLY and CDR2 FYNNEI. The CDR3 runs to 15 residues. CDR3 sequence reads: CASKILPTGNYGYTF. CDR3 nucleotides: TGTGCCAGCAAGATACTCCCGACTGGGAACTATGGCTACACCTTC.

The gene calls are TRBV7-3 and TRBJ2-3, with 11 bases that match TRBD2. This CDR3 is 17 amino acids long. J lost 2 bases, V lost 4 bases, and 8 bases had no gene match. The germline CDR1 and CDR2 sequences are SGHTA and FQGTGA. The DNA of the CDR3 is TGTGCCAGCAGCTCCCCGACTAGCGGGGCCTCCACAGATACGCAGTATTTT. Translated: CASSSPTSGASTDTQYF.

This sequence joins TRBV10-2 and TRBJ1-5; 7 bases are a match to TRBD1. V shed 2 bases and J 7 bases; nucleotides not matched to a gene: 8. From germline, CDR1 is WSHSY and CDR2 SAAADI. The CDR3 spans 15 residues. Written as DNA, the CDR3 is TGCGCCAGCAGTGAGGGGAGACAGGGCGTCCAGCCCCAGCATTTT. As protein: CASSEGRQGVQPQHF.